Following are 16 T cell receptor beta chains from one sample sequenced in a study of response to subunit inactivated influenza vaccine. A single record per CDR3 protein comes from TCRdb applying MiXCR to the RT-PCR reads. The sample yields 150,000 or so distinct CDR3 sequences, under 13% seen once. The sample was non-naive T cells sorted from PBMCs, taken 40 to 50 days after vaccination. The receptors derive from a man between 50 and 59 years old who received an inactivated influenza vaccine.

This clonotype appeared a few times. The gene calls are TRBV4-2 and TRBJ1-3; 8 bases map to TRBD1. Germline loops: CDR1 LGHNA, CDR2 YNFKEQ. The CDR3 extends over 17 amino acids. V dropped 0 bases and J dropped 0; count of bases not matched to a gene: 4. The CDR3 sequence: CASSQEWGQASGNTIYF. The DNA of the CDR3 is TGTGCCAGCAGCCAAGAGTGGGGACAGGCCTCTGGAAACACCATATATTTT.

The V gene is TRBV10-2, the J gene TRBJ1-5; D possibly corresponds to TRBD1 (6 bases). The germline V and J ends were trimmed by 6 bases and 2 bases, with 14 bases remaining between them. The CDR3 is 15 residues long. Per the germline V gene, CDR1 is WSHSY and CDR2 is SAAADI. The CDR3: CASRAGGSGNQPQHF. CDR3 DNA: TGCGCCAGCAGGGCGGGGGGCTCTGGCAATCAGCCCCAGCATTTT.

This clonotype has ten or more counts. The CDR3 nucleotides read TGTGCCAGCAGCCCAGACACCGGGGAGCTGTTTTTT. Translation: CASSPDTGELFF. The rearrangement joins TRBV9 to TRBJ2-2; D gene uncertain. The CDR3 runs 12 residues. Germline lookup yields CDR1 SGDLS and CDR2 YYNGEE. V shed 4 bases and J shed 3 bases, with 4 bases lying between them. The full variable domain, in which reference TRBV9 and TRBJ2-2 provide the parts outside the CDR3, is DSGVTQTPKHLITATGQRVTLRCSPRSGDLSVYWYQQSLDQGLQFLIQYYNGEERAKGNILERFSAQQFPDLHSELNLSSLELGDSALYFCASSPDTGELFFGEGSRLTVL.

V is TRBV29-1 and J is TRBJ2-5; D may match TRBD1 or TRBD2 (5 bases each). The V end was cut by 3 bases, the J end by 8 bases, with 13 bases between. The CDR3 has 12 amino acids. Germline CDR1 SQVTM, CDR2 ANQGSEA. As DNA, the CDR3 is TGCAGCGTTGAGGTCTGGGACCAAACCCAGTACTTC. As protein: CSVEVWDQTQYF.

This clonotype was seen only a few times. The chain is built from TRBV12-3 or TRBV12-4 and TRBJ2-5; 8 bases are shared with TRBD2. J lost 2 bases, V lost 1 base, and 3 bases had no gene match. The CDR3 totals 15 residues. CDR3 sequence (DNA): TGTGCCAGCAGTTTAGGCCCTAGCGGGCAAGAGACCCAGTACTTC. Protein product: CASSLGPSGQETQYF.

This clonotype was found a few times. The V gene is TRBV29-1, the J gene TRBJ1-2; D is possibly TRBD1 (6 bases). CDR1 is SQVTM, CDR2 ANQGSEA, per germline. V gave up 0 bases and J gave up 8 bases, with 13 bases separating them. CDR3 length: 13 amino acids. The CDR3 nucleotides read TGCAGCGTTGAAGAACAGGGTGGAGGGGGCTACACCTTC. The encoded protein is CSVEEQGGGGYTF. The full variable domain, in which reference TRBV29-1 and TRBJ1-2 provide the parts outside the CDR3, is SAVISQKPSRDICQRGTSLTIQCQVDSQVTMMFWYRQQPGQSLTLIATANQGSEATYESGFVIDKFPISRPNLTFSTLTVSNMSPEDSSIYLCSVEEQGGGGYTFGSGTRLTVV.

This clonotype was picked up many times. In nucleotides, the CDR3 is TGTGCCAGCAAGGAGCGGGAGTACGAGCAGTACTTC. It codes for CASKEREYEQYF. The chain couples TRBV28 to TRBJ2-7, with TRBD2 matching 8 bases. The CDR3 is 12 amino acids. CDR1 MDHEN and CDR2 SYDVKM come from the germline V gene. The junction had 3 bases not matched to a gene; V was cut back by 7 bases and J by 4 bases.

The chain carries TRBV10-3 and TRBJ2-7; possible D gene TRBD2, 6 bases. The V and J ends lost 2 bases and 0 bases respectively, with 11 bases between them. CDR3 size: 15 residues. Germline CDR1 and CDR2: ENHRY and SYGVKD. The CDR3 sequence is CAISEVASVSYEQYF. DNA of the CDR3: TGTGCCATCAGTGAGGTTGCTAGCGTCTCCTACGAGCAGTACTTC.

This clonotype was counted a few times. The chain recombines TRBV20-1 with TRBJ1-1; D may be TRBD1 (6 bases). Per germline, CDR1 DFQATT and CDR2 SNEGSKA (reference sequence). Trimming removed 6 bases at V and 4 bases at J, with 15 bases between. The CDR3 runs 13 residues. This CDR3 is CSADRNPGTEAFF. CDR3 sequence (DNA): TGCAGTGCAGACAGGAATCCGGGCACTGAAGCTTTCTTT.

Comments on this clonotype: A much more abundant neighbour one base away suggests this may be a read error. The chain combines TRBV2 with TRBJ1-6; D gene uncertain. The CDR3 is made up of 18 amino acids. Germline loops: CDR1 SNHLY, CDR2 FYNNEI. The CDR3 is CTSSEALSGSSYNSPLHF. The CDR3 DNA reads TGTACCAGCAGTGAGGCTTTAAGTGGAAGCTCCTATAATTCACCCCTCCACTTT.

This clonotype came up many times. The chain carries TRBV14 and TRBJ2-7, with 9 bases fitting TRBD1. CDR3 size: 15 residues. The V gene end was trimmed by 4 bases and the J gene end by 5 bases; junction bases not matched to a gene: 9. Per germline, CDR1 SGHDN and CDR2 FVKESK. The CDR3 region is CASSPPRTGVDEQYF. DNA of the CDR3: TGTGCCAGCAGCCCCCCCCGGACAGGGGTGGACGAGCAGTACTTC.

The V call is TRBV11-2, the J call TRBJ1-1, with 8 bases that match TRBD1. This CDR3 is built from 18 residues. The V segment lost 5 bases and the J segment 3 bases; nucleotides outside the gene matches: 17. Germline values: CDR1 SGHAT, CDR2 FQNNGV. CDR3 residues: CASSLQRQGTGGHTEAFF. Written as DNA, the CDR3 is TGTGCCAGCAGCCTACAAAGACAGGGAACAGGGGGACACACTGAAGCTTTCTTT.

This clonotype was found many times. J is TRBJ2-3 and V is TRBV9; D is unclear. V dropped 2 bases and J dropped 0 bases, with 10 bases sitting between them. CDR1 and CDR2 (germline): SGDLS, YYNGEE. This CDR3 spans 15 amino acids. The DNA for the CDR3 is TGTGCCAGCAGCGTGTCTGGTGGGAGCACAGATACGCAGTATTTT. Translating gives CASSVSGGSTDTQYF.

The chain joins TRBV5-6 to TRBJ1-6; possibly TRBD1 for D (5 bases). The germline gives CDR1 SGHDT, CDR2 YYEEEE. Trimming removed 10 bases at V and 7 bases at J, with 12 bases between. This CDR3 has 12 amino acids. This chain's CDR3 is CAGQRGNSPLHF. DNA of the CDR3: TGTGCCGGGCAGAGGGGAAATTCACCCCTCCACTTT.

The chain couples TRBV20-1 to TRBJ1-4; D is uncertain. The CDR3 has 14 residues. Germline V CDR1 and CDR2: DFQATT, SNEGSKA (reference sequence). Trimming shortened V by 0 bases and J by 7 bases, and 12 bases separated the two germline ends. The chain's CDR3 is CSARDWRDGEKLFF. In nucleotides, the CDR3 is TGCAGTGCTAGAGATTGGCGGGATGGTGAAAAACTGTTTTTT.

The table lists this clonotype with many counts. The chain employs TRBV5-1 and TRBJ2-1; possibly TRBD1 or TRBD2 for D (5 bases each). The CDR3 runs 14 residues. V lost 1 base and J lost 4, with 9 bases in between. Germline CDR1 and CDR2: SGHRS and YFSETQ. CDR3 bases: TGCGCCAGCAGCTTGTGGGACCCTTACAATGAGCAGTTCTTC. Its translation: CASSLWDPYNEQFF.